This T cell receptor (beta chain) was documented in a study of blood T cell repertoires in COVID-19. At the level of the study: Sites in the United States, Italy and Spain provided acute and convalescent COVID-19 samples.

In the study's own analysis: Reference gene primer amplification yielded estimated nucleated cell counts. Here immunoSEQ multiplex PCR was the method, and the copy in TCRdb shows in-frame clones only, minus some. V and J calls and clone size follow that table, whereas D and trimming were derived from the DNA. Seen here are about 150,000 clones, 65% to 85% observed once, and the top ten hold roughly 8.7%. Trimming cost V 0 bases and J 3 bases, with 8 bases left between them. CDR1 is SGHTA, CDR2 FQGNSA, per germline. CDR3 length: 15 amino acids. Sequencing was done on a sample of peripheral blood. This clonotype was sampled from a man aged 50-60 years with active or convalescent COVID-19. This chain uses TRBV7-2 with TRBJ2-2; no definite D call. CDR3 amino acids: CASSLALSYTGELFF. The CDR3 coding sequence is TGTGCCAGCAGCTTAGCGCTTAGTTACACCGGGGAGCTGTTTTTT.